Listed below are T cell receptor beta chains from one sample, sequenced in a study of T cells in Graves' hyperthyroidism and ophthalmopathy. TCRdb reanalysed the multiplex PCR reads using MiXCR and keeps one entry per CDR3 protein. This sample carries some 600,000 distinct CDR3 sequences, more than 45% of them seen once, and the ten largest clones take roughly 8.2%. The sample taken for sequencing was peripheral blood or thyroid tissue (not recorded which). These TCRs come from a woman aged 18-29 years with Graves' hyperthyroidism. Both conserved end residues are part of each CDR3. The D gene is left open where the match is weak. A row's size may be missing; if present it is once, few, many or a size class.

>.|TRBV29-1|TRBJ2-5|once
TGCAGCGTTGGTCCGGGGCAGGGGCTTCATGAGACCCAGTACTTC
CSVGPGQGLHETQYF
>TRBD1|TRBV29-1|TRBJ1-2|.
TGCAGCGTGAGAGGGACAGGGACTGGCTACACCTTC
CSVRGTGTGYTF
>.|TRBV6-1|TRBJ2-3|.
TGTGCCAGCTGGACAGATACGCAGTATTTT
CASWTDTQYF
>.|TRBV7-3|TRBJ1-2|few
TGTGCCAGCAGCCTACCTCGGGGGGGCGACTATGGCTACACCTTC
CASSLPRGGDYGYTF
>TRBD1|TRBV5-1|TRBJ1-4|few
TGCGCCAGCAGCTGGGGACAGCCTGCAACTAATGAAAAACTGTTTTTT
CASSWGQPATNEKLFF
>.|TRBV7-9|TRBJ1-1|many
TGTGCCAGCAGCCTCGACGACTTGAACACTGAAGCTTTCTTT
CASSLDDLNTEAFF
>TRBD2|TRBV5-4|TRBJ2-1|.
TGTGCCAGCAGCTGGGGACTAGCGGAAGGCAATGAGCAGTTCTTC
CASSWGLAEGNEQFF
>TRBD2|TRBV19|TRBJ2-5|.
TGTGCCAGCAGTTTCCGGTTCCTAGCGGGAACGGGGACCCAGTACTTC
CASSFRFLAGTGTQYF
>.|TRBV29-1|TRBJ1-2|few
TGCAGCATAGGGCAGGGTTATGGCTACACCTTC
CSIGQGYGYTF
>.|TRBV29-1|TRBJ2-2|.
TGCAGCGGACGACTAGGCTGGGACACCGGGGAGCTGTCTTGG
CSGRLGWDTGELSW
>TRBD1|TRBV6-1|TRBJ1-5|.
TGTGCTCTAGCCGACAGGGGCAATCAGCCCCAGCATTTT
CALADRGNQPQHF
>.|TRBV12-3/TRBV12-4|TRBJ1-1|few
TGTGCCAGCAGTGAACGCGGCGGGGGGACTGAAGCTTTCTTT
CASSERGGGTEAFF
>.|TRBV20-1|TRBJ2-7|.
TGCAGTGCTAGAGCGGGAGAGCACTTTGGGCAGTACTTC
CSARAGEHFGQYF
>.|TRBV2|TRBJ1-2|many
TGTGCCAGCAGGCCCCGGGGGGCTGACTATGGCTACACCTTC
CASRPRGADYGYTF
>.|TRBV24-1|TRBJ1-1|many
TGTGCCACCAGTGATGGGACCACTCACCCTGAAGCTTTCTTT
CATSDGTTHPEAFF